One sample yielded the 30 T cell receptor beta chains listed below, sequenced in a study of blood T cell repertoires in COVID-19. The method was immunoSEQ multiplex PCR; TCRdb's version includes in-frame clones alone and lacks a portion of them. The table records about 300,000 clones, 75% to 95% of them present only once. The sample taken for sequencing was peripheral blood. The origin of the receptors is a woman under 40 with COVID-19, enrolled during active disease.

The chain has TRBV6-5 and TRBJ1-6; 7 nucleotides align to TRBD1. In germline, CDR1 is MNHEY, CDR2 SVGAGI. V lost 10 bases, J lost 3 bases, and 6 bases stayed unmatched. CDR3 length equals 14 residues. DNA of the CDR3: TGTGCCATCGCTACAGGGGTCTATAATTCACCCCTCCACTTT. This codes for CAIATGVYNSPLHF.

This clone was seen just once. The chain links TRBV7-2 to TRBJ2-1; D may be TRBD2 (5 bases). CDR3 length: 13 amino acids. The V end was cut by 3 bases, the J end by 15 bases, with 18 bases between. Germline CDR1 is SGHTA and CDR2 is FQGNSA. For the CDR3, the DNA is TGTGCCAGCAGCTTGACTCGAGACTATAGCCGGTTCTTC. Its translation is CASSLTRDYSRFF. Combining the CDR3 with reference TRBV7-2 and TRBJ2-1 gives the whole variable domain GAGVSQSPSNKVTEKGKDVELRCDPISGHTALYWYRQSLGQGLEFLIYFQGNSAPDKSGLPSDRFSAERTGGSVSTLTIQRTQQEDSAVYLCASSLTRDYSRFFGPGTRLTVL.

The chain combines TRBV18 with TRBJ1-5, with a possible D match to TRBD1 (5 bases). Trimming stripped 6 bases from V and 6 bases from J, with 21 bases between. This CDR3 has 16 amino acids. The germline CDR1 and CDR2 sequences are KGHSH and LQKENI. In DNA, the CDR3 is TGTGCCAGCTCTCCCCCCGGGGCGGGGGGGGGTCAGCCCCAGCATTTT. Translating it yields CASSPPGAGGGQPQHF.

The V call is TRBV5-4, the J call TRBJ1-1; perhaps TRBD1 as D (6 bases). The CDR3 has 15 amino acids. Looked up from germline, CDR1 is SGHNT and CDR2 is YYREEE (reference sequence). The V gene lost 2 bases and the J gene lost 1 base, with 12 bases spanning the gap. CDR3 residues: CASSFGGGQNTEAFF. Written as DNA, the CDR3 is TGTGCCAGCAGCTTCGGCGGGGGCCAGAACACTGAAGCTTTCTTT.

The gene calls are TRBV30 and TRBJ2-4, with D maybe TRBD2 (5 bases). Between the trimmed V and J ends, which lost 2 bases and 3 bases, there was a span of 14 bases. CDR1 and CDR2 from the germline V gene are GTSNPN and SVGIG (reference sequence). The CDR3 has 15 amino acids. This CDR3 reads CAWSPPGVDKNIQYF. The CDR3 nucleotides are TGTGCCTGGAGTCCCCCCGGGGTGGACAAAAACATTCAGTACTTC. Drawing the rest from reference TRBV30 and TRBJ2-4, the complete variable domain is SQTIHQWPATLVQPVGSPLSLECTVEGTSNPNLYWYRQAAGRGLQLLFYSVGIGQISSEVPQNLSASRPQDRQFILSSKKLLLSDSGFYLCAWSPPGVDKNIQYFGAGTRLSVL.

This chain joins TRBV28 and TRBJ2-7; 11 nucleotides match TRBD2. J lost 0 bases, V lost 6 bases, and 7 bases had no gene match. The CDR3 extends over 16 amino acids. Looked up from germline, CDR1 is MDHEN and CDR2 is SYDVKM. CDR3 in DNA: TGTGCCAGCAGCACCCCTACTAGCGGGAGCTCCTACGAGCAGTACTTC. Translation gives CASSTPTSGSSYEQYF.

The CDR3 sequence is CASSSRPGEQFF. In DNA, the CDR3 is TGTGCCAGTAGTTCCCGACCGGGTGAGCAGTTCTTC. The chain is built from TRBV19 and TRBJ2-1; D is uncertain. This CDR3 has 12 residues. The V gene's germline CDR1 is LNHDA and CDR2 SQIVND (reference sequence). Trimming shortened V by 5 bases and J by 9 bases, and 11 bases separated the two germline ends. The variable domain in full, with the rest retrieved from reference TRBV19 and TRBJ2-1, is DGGITQSPKYLFRKEGQNVTLSCEQNLNHDAMYWYRQDPGQGLRLIYYSQIVNDFQKGDIAEGYSVSREKKESFPLTVTSAQKNPTAFYLCASSSRPGEQFFGPGTRLTVL.

The V call is TRBV2, the J call TRBJ2-5; TRBD2 might be the D (5 bases). V shed 3 bases and J shed 5 bases, with 10 bases lying between them. The germline V gene encodes CDR1 SNHLY and CDR2 FYNNEI. This CDR3 contains 13 residues. CDR3 DNA: TGTGCCAGCAGTGACGGATGGGAGGAGACCCAGTACTTC. Amino acids: CASSDGWEETQYF.

This clone appeared once. The rearrangement links TRBV5-4 to TRBJ2-2; TRBD2 agrees at 15 bases. The junction had 9 bases not matched to a gene; V was cut back by 10 bases and J by 5 bases. The germline CDR1 and CDR2 sequences are SGHNT and YYREEE (reference sequence). The CDR3 runs to 16 residues. The CDR3 is CAASGLAGGITGELFF. The CDR3, as DNA: TGTGCCGCCTCCGGACTAGCGGGAGGGATTACCGGGGAGCTGTTTTTT.

The rearrangement uses TRBV27 and TRBJ2-7, with TRBD1 as a possible D gene (7 bases). The CDR3 is 15 amino acids. The V gene's germline CDR1 is MNHEY and CDR2 SMNVEV (reference sequence). The V end lost 3 bases, the J end lost 4 bases, and 16 bases lay between the germline ends. The CDR3, as DNA: TGTGCCAGCAGTTTCTTCAGGGGGGCGACTTACGAGCAGTACTTC. Its translation: CASSFFRGATYEQYF.

This rearrangement joins TRBV28 to TRBJ2-4; D is perhaps TRBD2 (6 bases). From germline, CDR1 is MDHEN and CDR2 SYDVKM. Trimming shortened V by 6 bases and J by 0 bases, and 12 bases separated the two germline ends. The CDR3 length is 15 residues. CDR3 in amino acids: CASRPSDLAKNIQYF. The CDR3 DNA follows: TGTGCCAGCAGACCTAGCGATTTAGCCAAAAACATTCAGTACTTC.

A single count supports this clone. The V gene is TRBV2, the J gene TRBJ1-2, with D maybe TRBD1 (6 bases). V was clipped by 3 bases and J by 7 bases, with 12 bases between them. Per germline, CDR1 SNHLY and CDR2 FYNNEI. This CDR3 spans 13 amino acids. CDR3: CASSDGGGRGYTF. Here the CDR3 DNA reads TGTGCCAGCAGTGATGGTGGGGGCCGTGGCTACACCTTC.

This clone was observed a few times. The chain is built from TRBV29-1 and TRBJ1-1, with D unclear. CDR1 SQVTM and CDR2 ANQGSEA come from the germline V gene. With 4 bases removed from V and 11 bases from J, the gap between germline ends came to 17 bases. CDR3 size: 12 residues. The CDR3 nucleotides read TGCAGCGTTGCTTTCGGCGGGGAGCGGGCTTTCTTT. Encoded protein: CSVAFGGERAFF. The complete variable domain, with remaining parts taken from reference TRBV29-1 and TRBJ1-1, reads SAVISQKPSRDICQRGTSLTIQCQVDSQVTMMFWYRQQPGQSLTLIATANQGSEATYESGFVIDKFPISRPNLTFSTLTVSNMSPEDSSIYLCSVAFGGERAFFGQGTRLTVV.

The rearrangement links TRBV6-5 to TRBJ1-3; 7 nucleotides align to TRBD1. The junction had 5 bases not matched to a gene; V was cut back by 5 bases and J by 4 bases. CDR3 length: 14 residues. Germline CDR1 and CDR2: MNHEY and SVGAGI. The CDR3 region is CASSLDRVGNTIYF. The CDR3 DNA is TGTGCCAGCAGTCTAGACAGGGTCGGAAACACCATATATTTT.

This clone was seen a few times. J is TRBJ1-5 and V is TRBV4-1; 8 bases are a match to TRBD1. Germline CDR1 reads MGHRA; CDR2 reads YSYEKL. Trimming at V came to 2 bases and at J to 2 bases, leaving 2 bases not matched to a gene. The CDR3 extends over 15 amino acids. Written as DNA, the CDR3 is TGCGCCAGCAGCCAACTGACAGGGGGCAATCAGCCCCAGCATTTT. This translates into CASSQLTGGNQPQHF.

With respect to this clone: One end of the junction fails to match germline, which may point to a read error. V and J are TRBV7-7 and TRBJ2-7, with D perhaps TRBD1 (6 bases). The CDR3 totals 15 residues. CDR1 and CDR2 from the germline V gene are SSHAT and FNYEAQ (reference sequence). CDR3 in amino acids: CASSLGWGPSYEQYF. The CDR3 DNA reads as TGTGCTAGCAGCTTGGGGTGGGGGCCGTCCTACGAGCAGTACTTC.

This clone was observed a single time. The rearrangement links TRBV5-4 to TRBJ1-1, with TRBD1 as a possible D gene (6 bases). CDR1 is SGHNT and CDR2 is YYREEE in the germline V gene (reference sequence). The CDR3 contains 15 residues. V gave up 2 bases and J gave up 4 bases, with 15 bases separating them. The chain's CDR3 is CASSFARGSGTEAFF. The DNA for the CDR3 is TGTGCCAGCAGCTTCGCCAGGGGTTCGGGCACTGAAGCTTTCTTT.

The rearrangement links TRBV28 to TRBJ2-4, with D tentatively TRBD2 (5 bases). The CDR3 extends over 16 amino acids. The germline V gene encodes CDR1 MDHEN and CDR2 SYDVKM. With 7 bases removed from V and 1 base from J, the gap between germline ends came to 17 bases. Here the CDR3 DNA reads TGTGCCAGCACCCCTAGTGAGGGCCGGGCCAAAAACATTCAGTACTTC. Protein product: CASTPSEGRAKNIQYF.

J is TRBJ1-1 and V is TRBV11-2; TRBD1 matches 10 bases. The CDR3 consists of 16 residues. Per germline, CDR1 SGHAT and CDR2 FQNNGV. Trimming took 3 bases from V and 0 from J; bases not matched to a gene: 4. The CDR3 DNA is TGTGCCAGCAGCTTGGGACAGGGGATTATGAACACTGAAGCTTTCTTT. Translating it yields CASSLGQGIMNTEAFF. The full variable domain, with the rest looked up from reference TRBV11-2 and TRBJ1-1, is EAGVAQSPRYKIIEKRQSVAFWCNPISGHATLYWYQQILGQGPKLLIQFQNNGVVDDSQLPKDRFSAERLKGVDSTLKIQPAKLEDSAVYLCASSLGQGIMNTEAFFGQGTRLTVV.

The chain employs TRBV28 and TRBJ1-4; possible D gene TRBD1, 5 bases. CDR1 is MDHEN, CDR2 SYDVKM, per germline. V was shortened by 2 bases and J by 3 bases, with 13 bases between the two germline ends. The CDR3 sequence is 16 residues long. CDR3 nucleotide sequence: TGTGCCAGCAGTTTACTAGGGGCCGCGGCTAATGAAAAACTGTTTTTT. Translation: CASSLLGAAANEKLFF.

The chain is built from TRBV19 and TRBJ2-1; D is unresolved. Trimming cost V 3 bases and J 0 bases, with 9 bases left between them. Germline values: CDR1 LNHDA, CDR2 SQIVND (reference sequence). The CDR3 loop spans 15 amino acids. In DNA, the CDR3 is TGTGCCAGTAGTATGTTGCTGAGCTCCTACAATGAGCAGTTCTTC. It codes for CASSMLLSSYNEQFF.

The chain couples TRBV28 to TRBJ1-4; D call uncertain. Germline values: CDR1 MDHEN, CDR2 SYDVKM. CDR3 length equals 14 residues. V was trimmed by 8 bases and J by 10 bases, leaving 20 bases between them. This chain's CDR3 is CASFTGGPSGKLFF. The CDR3 DNA reads as TGTGCCAGCTTTACGGGAGGCCCTAGCGGAAAACTGTTTTTT. Based on the CDR3 plus reference TRBV28 and TRBJ1-4, the full variable domain is DVKVTQSSRYLVKRTGEKVFLECVQDMDHENMFWYRQDPGLGLRLIYFSYDVKMKEKGDIPEGYSVSREKKERFSLILESASTNQTSMYLCASFTGGPSGKLFFGSGTQLSVL.

V is TRBV11-1 and J is TRBJ2-3; no reliable D call. Per the germline V gene, CDR1 is SGHAT and CDR2 is FQDESV (reference sequence). The CDR3 runs to 12 residues. Trimming pared 6 bases from V and 5 bases from J, leaving 9 bases between. CDR3 in amino acids: CASRESGDTQYF. CDR3 in DNA: TGTGCCAGCAGGGAGTCCGGAGATACGCAGTATTTT. The complete variable domain, with remaining parts taken from reference TRBV11-1 and TRBJ2-3, reads EAEVAQSPRYKITEKSQAVAFWCDPISGHATLYWYRQILGQGPELLVQFQDESVVDDSQLPKDRFSAERLKGVDSTLKIQPAELGDSAMYLCASRESGDTQYFGPGTRLTVL.

This clone was picked up a small number of times. This chain connects TRBV7-2 to TRBJ1-5, with D possibly being TRBD1 (5 bases). Germline V gene lookup returns CDR1 SGHTA and CDR2 FQGNSA. V was trimmed by 1 base and J by 4 bases, leaving 5 bases between them. CDR3 length: 13 residues. DNA for the CDR3: TGTGCCAGCAGCTTAGACAGGAATCAGCCCCAGCATTTT. Encoded protein: CASSLDRNQPQHF.

This clone was seen only once. The rearrangement uses TRBV7-8 and TRBJ1-2; 9 positions match TRBD1. After removal of 1 base from V and 6 bases from J, the junction contained 6 bases not matched to a gene. The CDR3 totals 15 residues. Germline lookup yields CDR1 SGHVS and CDR2 FQNEAQ. The CDR3 DNA sequence: TGTGCCAGCAGCTTAGGGATTACAGGGGGCGATGGCTACACCTTC. The encoded protein is CASSLGITGGDGYTF. Combining the CDR3 with reference TRBV7-8 and TRBJ1-2 gives the whole variable domain GAGVSQSPRYKVAKRGQDVALRCDPISGHVSLFWYQQALGQGPEFLTYFQNEAQLDKSGLPSDRFFAERPEGSVSTLKIQRTQQEDSAVYLCASSLGITGGDGYTFGSGTRLTVV.

This chain connects TRBV11-1 to TRBJ2-1; 8 bases are shared with TRBD1. This CDR3 comprises 15 residues. V shed 5 bases and J 0 bases; nucleotides not matched to a gene: 3. Germline CDR1 SGHAT, CDR2 FQDESV (reference sequence). Here the CDR3 reads CASSRTGSSYNEQFF. CDR3 in DNA: TGTGCCAGCAGCCGGACAGGGAGCTCCTACAATGAGCAGTTCTTC.

This chain connects TRBV7-6 to TRBJ1-1; TRBD1 matches 8 bases. V lost 4 bases and J lost 0; bases outside the gene matches: 10. Germline CDR1 SGHVS, CDR2 FNYEAQ. The CDR3 covers 17 residues. CDR3 region: CASSSEADRVVNTEAFF. As DNA, the CDR3 is TGTGCCAGCAGCTCGGAAGCGGACAGGGTGGTGAACACTGAAGCTTTCTTT.

The rearrangement joins TRBV11-2 to TRBJ2-1; a weak D match, TRBD1 (6 bases). This CDR3 has 13 amino acids. V lost 4 bases to trimming and J lost 7 bases, with 11 bases between them. The germline CDR1 and CDR2 sequences are SGHAT and FQNNGV. CDR3 amino acids: CASSSQQGNEQFF. The CDR3 coding sequence is TGTGCCAGCAGCTCGCAACAGGGTAATGAGCAGTTCTTC.

This clone was recorded a few times. The gene calls are TRBV5-4 and TRBJ2-7; D may be TRBD2 (5 bases). V was trimmed by 0 bases and J by 0 bases, leaving 13 bases between them. There are 16 residues in the CDR3. Germline assignment: CDR1 SGHNT and CDR2 YYREEE (reference sequence). CDR3 bases: TGTGCCAGCAGCTTGGACCTTCGGGGATACTCCTACGAGCAGTACTTC. Translated: CASSLDLRGYSYEQYF.

The chain has TRBV2 and TRBJ2-3; possible D gene TRBD1, 5 bases. Germline-derived CDR1 and CDR2 are SNHLY and FYNNEI. Trimming pared 1 base from V and 0 bases from J, leaving 5 bases between. The CDR3 has 14 residues. The CDR3 here is CASSEGGSTDTQYF. As DNA, the CDR3 is TGTGCCAGCAGTGAAGGGGGCAGCACAGATACGCAGTATTTT. Full variable domain (missing parts from reference TRBV2 and TRBJ2-3): EPEVTQTPSHQVTQMGQEVILRCVPISNHLYFYWYRQILGQKVEFLVSFYNNEISEKSEIFDDQFSVERPDGSNFTLKIRSTKLEDSAMYFCASSEGGSTDTQYFGPGTRLTVL.